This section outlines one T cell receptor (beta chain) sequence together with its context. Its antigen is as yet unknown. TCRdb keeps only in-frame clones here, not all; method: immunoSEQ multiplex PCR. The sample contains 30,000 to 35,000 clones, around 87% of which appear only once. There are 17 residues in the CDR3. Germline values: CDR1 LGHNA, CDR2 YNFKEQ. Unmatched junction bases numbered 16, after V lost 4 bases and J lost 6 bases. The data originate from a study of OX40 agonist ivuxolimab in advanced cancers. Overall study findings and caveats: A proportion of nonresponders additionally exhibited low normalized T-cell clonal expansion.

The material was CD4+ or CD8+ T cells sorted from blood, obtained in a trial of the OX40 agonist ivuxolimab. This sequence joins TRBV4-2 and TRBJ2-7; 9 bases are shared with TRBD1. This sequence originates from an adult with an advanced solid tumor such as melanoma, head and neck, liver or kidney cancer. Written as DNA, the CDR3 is TGTGCCAGCAGCCCTACACTCCTGGGACAGGGATGGGGCGAGCAGTACTTC. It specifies CASSPTLLGQGWGEQYF.